This T cell receptor beta chain was sequenced during a study of blood T cell repertoires in COVID-19. At the level of the study: The United States, Italy and Spain were the sources of the acute and convalescent COVID-19 samples.

This CDR3 comprises 15 residues. After removal of 5 bases from V and 3 bases from J, the junction contained 6 bases not matched to a gene. Germline V CDR1 and CDR2: SGHTA, FQGNSA. Original processing methods: Nucleated cell number was recorded as an estimate derived from reference gene primer amplification. Repertoires were generated with immunoSEQ multiplex PCR, while TCRdb's copy carries only in-frame clones and drops some. V and J calls and clone size are those listed in that table; D and trimming were worked out from the DNA. Among around 76,000 clones listed, around nine tenths were seen once. This chain uses TRBV7-2 with TRBJ2-7; the match to TRBD1 covers 11 bases. The receptor's source is a human donor in a cohort sampled during active COVID-19. Sequences were obtained from peripheral blood. This chain's CDR3 is CASSPIGTGGYEQYF. Here the CDR3 DNA reads TGTGCCAGCAGCCCTATAGGGACAGGGGGCTACGAGCAGTACTTC.